This T cell receptor beta chain emerged from a study of identical twins. Whole-study findings and limits: Out-of-frame beta sequences exhibited a weaker degree of excess twin sharing.

TCRdb re-called the 5' RACE reads with MiXCR, one entry per CDR3 protein. Of approximately 500,000 distinct CDR3 sequences in the sample, 24% were seen once. The CDR3 has 12 residues. Trimming took 3 bases from V and 2 from J, leaving 4 bases between them. Germline V gives CDR1 SGHDN, CDR2 FVKESK. This clonotype was seen a handful of times. The antigen is undetermined. The sample was also linked to a second study, of T cells expressing NK-cell markers. From that study: There were seven HCMV-seropositive donors and one seronegative donor among the eight sequenced. These clonotypes also led the CD3+CD56-NKG2C+ fraction in a few donors.

This receptor was taken from a woman aged 18-30 years in good health. The chain couples TRBV14 to TRBJ1-1; D not certain. Sequenced sample: CD4+ T cells sorted from blood. CDR3 coding DNA: TGTGCCAGCAGCCATTACAACACTGAAGCTTTCTTT. Translated, it gives CASSHYNTEAFF.